Below, 32 T cell receptor beta chains from the same sample are listed, as sequenced in a study of blood T cell repertoires in COVID-19. Here immunoSEQ multiplex PCR was the method, and the copy in TCRdb shows in-frame clones only, minus some. The sample carries over 120,000 clones, around 90% recorded once. The sample taken for sequencing was peripheral blood. The receptors come from a human donor in a cohort sampled during active COVID-19.

A few counts support this clone. The V call is TRBV4-1, the J call TRBJ2-1, with 12 bases identical to TRBD2. Germline CDR1 is MGHRA and CDR2 is YSYEKL. Trimming cost V 0 bases and J 7 bases; bases outside gene matches: 4. The CDR3 covers 16 residues. CDR3: CASSQEGLAGKNEQFF. The DNA of the CDR3 is TGCGCCAGCAGCCAAGAAGGACTAGCGGGGAAGAATGAGCAGTTCTTC.

This clone came up once. The chain carries TRBV27 and TRBJ1-5, with TRBD1 as a possible D gene (5 bases). From germline, CDR1 is MNHEY and CDR2 SMNVEV (reference sequence). V was cut by 5 bases and J by 6 bases, with 14 bases left in between. The CDR3 totals 14 residues. This chain's CDR3 is CASSPSRVSQPQHF. The DNA for the CDR3 is TGTGCCAGCAGTCCCTCCAGGGTTAGTCAGCCCCAGCATTTT.

This clone was detected once. The V gene is TRBV4-1, the J gene TRBJ1-4, with a tentative D call TRBD1 (6 bases). Deletions cut 6 bases from V and 7 bases from J, with 15 bases between. Germline CDR1 and CDR2: MGHRA and YSYEKL. This CDR3 region has 14 residues. The CDR3 protein is CASSRQEDGEKLFF. The CDR3 DNA reads as TGCGCCAGCAGTCGACAGGAGGATGGTGAAAAACTGTTTTTT.

The chain uses TRBV18 and TRBJ1-1; 8 positions agree with TRBD1. V was clipped by 3 bases and J by 1 base; unmatched bases: 4. This CDR3 has 15 residues. Germline assignment: CDR1 KGHSH and CDR2 LQKENI. CDR3 residues: CASSPRQGQNTEAFF. The CDR3 DNA reads as TGTGCCAGCTCACCTAGACAGGGGCAGAACACTGAAGCTTTCTTT. The complete variable domain, with remaining parts taken from reference TRBV18 and TRBJ1-1, reads NAGVMQNPRHLVRRRGQEARLRCSPMKGHSHVYWYRQLPEEGLKFMVYLQKENIIDESGMPKERFSAEFPKEGPSILRIQQVVRGDSAAYFCASSPRQGQNTEAFFGQGTRLTVV.

The chain joins TRBV4-3 to TRBJ2-3, with 10 bases lining up with TRBD2. The CDR3 spans 16 residues. V was clipped by 4 bases and J by 6 bases; unmatched bases: 10. The germline CDR1 and CDR2 sequences are LGHNA and YSLEER. The CDR3 coding sequence is TGCGCCAGCAGCCCGTTCCTAGCGGGGGAAGGGGATACGCAGTATTTT. Amino acids: CASSPFLAGEGDTQYF.

This sequence joins TRBV5-4 and TRBJ2-1; D perhaps matches TRBD1 (5 bases). This CDR3 spans 15 amino acids. V was cut by 2 bases and J by 2 bases, with 11 bases left in between. Germline CDR1 reads SGHNT; CDR2 reads YYREEE (reference sequence). The CDR3 DNA follows: TGTGCCAGCAGCTTCGGGCAGGGCGCCTACAATGAGCAGTTCTTC. Translating gives CASSFGQGAYNEQFF. Variable domain in full (rest from reference TRBV5-4 and TRBJ2-1): ETGVTQSPTHLIKTRGQQVTLRCSSQSGHNTVSWYQQALGQGPQFIFQYYREEENGRGNFPPRFSGLQFPNYSSELNVNALELDDSALYLCASSFGQGAYNEQFFGPGTRLTVL.

Only a few counts were recorded for this clone. The chain uses TRBV4-2 and TRBJ2-3; D might be TRBD2 (6 bases). CDR1 LGHNA and CDR2 YNFKEQ come from the germline V gene. CDR3 length equals 16 residues. Trimming cost V 4 bases and J 3 bases, with 17 bases left between them. CDR3 in amino acids: CASSPGGGDGTDTQYF. The CDR3 coding sequence is TGTGCCAGCAGCCCTGGCGGAGGGGATGGAACAGATACGCAGTATTTT.

This clone has only one observation. DNA of the CDR3: TGCGCCAGCAGCTCAGGGTCAGCAACTAATGAAAAACTGTTTTTT. Its translation is CASSSGSATNEKLFF. The chain recombines TRBV5-1 with TRBJ1-4, with D possibly TRBD1 on 5 matching bases. The CDR3 has 15 residues. Germline CDR1 is SGHRS and CDR2 is YFSETQ. V gave up 3 bases and J gave up 0 bases, with 9 bases separating them.

The chain combines TRBV27 with TRBJ2-1; TRBD2 aligns across 10 bases. Germline loops: CDR1 MNHEY, CDR2 SMNVEV (reference sequence). The ends lost 7 bases at V and 7 bases at J; junction bases unmatched: 16. The CDR3 covers 17 residues. DNA of the CDR3: TGTGCCAGCACCGTCGCAGCGGGGGGGCTTGGGAGTAATGAGCAGTTCTTC. Protein product: CASTVAAGGLGSNEQFF.

The V call is TRBV5-1, the J call TRBJ2-3, with D perhaps TRBD2 (6 bases). Trimming removed 4 bases from V and 4 bases from J, with 13 bases in between. The CDR3 consists of 14 residues. Looked up from germline, CDR1 is SGHRS and CDR2 is YFSETQ. CDR3 loop: CASSQGLSADTQYF. The CDR3 DNA sequence: TGCGCCAGCAGCCAGGGACTTTCGGCAGATACGCAGTATTTT.

V and J are TRBV9 and TRBJ1-2, with no clear D. The germline CDR1 and CDR2 sequences are SGDLS and YYNGEE. The V and J ends lost 0 bases and 1 base respectively, with 10 bases between them. The CDR3 loop spans 15 amino acids. The CDR3 protein is CASSVGQEFNYGYTF. The DNA of the CDR3 is TGTGCCAGCAGCGTAGGGCAGGAATTTAACTATGGCTACACCTTC.

This chain joins TRBV9 and TRBJ1-2; D is unresolved. CDR3 length: 12 amino acids. Looked up from germline, CDR1 is SGDLS and CDR2 is YYNGEE. Trimming shortened V by 2 bases and J by 6 bases, and 8 bases separated the two germline ends. CDR3 sequence: CASSVTLDGYTF. CDR3 in DNA: TGTGCCAGCAGCGTTACTCTGGATGGCTACACCTTC.

The V call is TRBV15, the J call TRBJ2-7; D is possibly TRBD1 (5 bases). The CDR3 length is 14 residues. Germline values: CDR1 LNHNV, CDR2 YYDKDF (reference sequence). V was shortened by 1 base and J by 6 bases, with 13 bases between the two germline ends. The CDR3 bases are TGTGCCACCAGCAGAGGGGCAGGGTCAGGCGAGCAGTACTTC. This gives the protein CATSRGAGSGEQYF.

This clone was seen a single time. The chain is built from TRBV7-2 and TRBJ1-2, with D tentatively TRBD1 (6 bases). CDR3 length equals 15 residues. V shed 1 base and J shed 4 bases, with 13 bases lying between them. The germline CDR1 and CDR2 sequences are SGHTA and FQGNSA. CDR3 coding DNA: TGTGCCAGCAGCTTAGTTAGGGACAATACCTATGGCTACACCTTC. Protein product: CASSLVRDNTYGYTF.

This chain links TRBV30 with TRBJ2-1; 15 bases line up with TRBD2. This CDR3 has 14 residues. J gave up 12 bases and V 1 base, and 4 bases lay outside the gene matches. Germline V gives CDR1 GTSNPN, CDR2 SVGIG (reference sequence). The CDR3 is CAWSGTSGGVAQFF. As DNA, the CDR3 is TGTGCCTGGAGTGGGACTAGCGGGGGGGTAGCGCAGTTCTTC.

This chain links TRBV15 with TRBJ2-5, with 11 bases lining up with TRBD1. The CDR3 totals 15 residues. Trimming cost V 5 bases and J 3 bases; bases outside gene matches: 5. Germline CDR1 reads LNHNV; CDR2 reads YYDKDF (reference sequence). The CDR3 spells CATSVRTGGEETQYF. The CDR3 DNA is TGTGCCACCAGCGTCCGGACAGGGGGCGAAGAGACCCAGTACTTC.

V usage is TRBV7-2 and J usage is TRBJ1-5; no clear D gene. V dropped 2 bases and J dropped 0 bases, with 17 bases sitting between them. The CDR3 runs to 18 residues. Looked up from germline, CDR1 is SGHTA and CDR2 is FQGNSA. The CDR3 DNA reads TGTGCCAGCAGCTTAACTTTTGGAGCCCCTTATAGCAATCAGCCCCAGCATTTT. It is translated as CASSLTFGAPYSNQPQHF. The entire variable domain, with the rest obtained from reference TRBV7-2 and TRBJ1-5, is as follows: GAGVSQSPSNKVTEKGKDVELRCDPISGHTALYWYRQSLGQGLEFLIYFQGNSAPDKSGLPSDRFSAERTGGSVSTLTIQRTQQEDSAVYLCASSLTFGAPYSNQPQHFGDGTRLSIL.

The chain couples TRBV19 to TRBJ1-5; 11 nucleotides line up with TRBD1. The CDR3 loop spans 14 amino acids. The germline V gene has CDR1 LNHDA and CDR2 SQIVND (reference sequence). Trimming took 7 bases from V and 6 from J; bases not matched to a gene: 5. CDR3 nucleotides: TGTGCCAGTATTAAAGGACAGGGGGCTCAGCCCCAGCATTTT. This sequence encodes CASIKGQGAQPQHF.

The chain has TRBV5-1 and TRBJ1-2; weak D call: TRBD1 (6 bases). The germline V gene has CDR1 SGHRS and CDR2 YFSETQ. This CDR3 is built from 13 residues. V was cut by 4 bases and J by 8 bases, with 15 bases left in between. The CDR3 sequence: CASSPGQRGGYTF. The CDR3, as DNA: TGCGCCAGCAGCCCAGGACAGCGGGGAGGCTACACCTTC. Full variable domain (remainder filled in from reference TRBV5-1 and TRBJ1-2): KAGVTQTPRYLIKTRGQQVTLSCSPISGHRSVSWYQQTPGQGLQFLFEYFSETQRNKGNFPGRFSGRQFSNSRSEMNVSTLELGDSALYLCASSPGQRGGYTFGSGTRLTVV.

The chain couples TRBV5-1 to TRBJ2-4; TRBD2 might be the D (6 bases). Germline loops: CDR1 SGHRS, CDR2 YFSETQ. Trimming took off 3 bases at V and 0 bases at J, with 13 bases between the two ends. The CDR3 is 16 residues long. This CDR3 is CASSSTSPLAKNIQYF. CDR3 DNA sequence: TGCGCCAGCAGCTCAACTAGCCCACTAGCCAAAAACATTCAGTACTTC.

The chain recombines TRBV27 with TRBJ2-1, with 8 positions matching TRBD2. The CDR3 covers 16 residues. J lost 7 bases, V lost 5 bases, and 13 bases had no gene match. Germline V lookup: CDR1 MNHEY, CDR2 SMNVEV (reference sequence). The CDR3 region is CASSVIPGLVGNEQFF. In nucleotides, the CDR3 is TGTGCCAGCAGTGTGATACCGGGACTAGTAGGAAATGAGCAGTTCTTC.

This CDR3 is CASSTQGSYNSPLHF. CDR3 nucleotides: TGTGCCAGCAGCACCCAGGGTAGCTATAATTCACCCCTCCACTTT. V gene TRBV7-2 combines with J gene TRBJ1-6; D is perhaps TRBD1 (5 bases). Germline lookup yields CDR1 SGHTA and CDR2 FQGNSA. The CDR3 has 15 residues. The germline V and J ends were trimmed by 5 bases and 3 bases, with 11 bases remaining between them.

CDR3 in amino acids: CASSKALTSSFSKQYF. The CDR3 bases are TGTGCCAGCAGCAAAGCGCTGACTAGCTCGTTCAGTAAGCAGTACTTC. The V call is TRBV21-1, the J call TRBJ2-7; the table's TRBD2 call for D was not verified on the DNA. TRBV21-1 is labeled a pseudogene. CDR3 size: 16 residues.

The chain uses TRBV7-2 and TRBJ2-3; D call uncertain. The CDR3 sequence is 14 residues long. V lost 3 bases and J lost 4, with 11 bases in between. Germline lookup yields CDR1 SGHTA and CDR2 FQGNSA. CDR3 sequence: CASSFGSTADTQYF. The CDR3 DNA sequence: TGTGCCAGCAGCTTTGGTAGTACAGCAGATACGCAGTATTTT.

The rearrangement links TRBV25-1 to TRBJ1-2; 9 bases are shared with TRBD1. With 5 bases clipped from V and 4 bases from J, the junction kept 5 bases outside the gene matches. From germline, CDR1 is MGHDK and CDR2 SYGVNS. The CDR3 totals 14 residues. The CDR3 is CASSTGGAGYGYTF. The CDR3 coding sequence is TGTGCCAGCAGTACAGGGGGCGCAGGCTATGGCTACACCTTC.

The chain employs TRBV20-1 and TRBJ1-1; tentative D call: TRBD1 (5 bases). V was trimmed by 3 bases and J by 1 base, leaving 9 bases between them. The CDR3 is 13 amino acids. From germline, CDR1 is DFQATT and CDR2 SNEGSKA (reference sequence). In nucleotides, the CDR3 is TGCAGTGCTAGTGACAGACAGAACACTGAAGCTTTCTTT. Its translation: CSASDRQNTEAFF.

The chain recombines TRBV4-1 with TRBJ1-2, with 9 bases aligning to TRBD1. CDR3 size: 16 residues. Losses at the gene ends were 0 bases for V and 5 bases for J; bases not matched to a gene: 7. The germline V gene has CDR1 MGHRA and CDR2 YSYEKL. CDR3 in DNA: TGCGCCAGCAGCCAAGATAACAGGGGGCGAGAATATGGCTACACCTTC. Its translation is CASSQDNRGREYGYTF.

V usage is TRBV2 and J usage is TRBJ2-7; 7 nucleotides line up with TRBD2. The J segment lost 2 bases and the V segment lost 5 bases, leaving 6 bases of the junction unmatched. This CDR3 has 14 amino acids. Germline loops: CDR1 SNHLY, CDR2 FYNNEI. The CDR3: CASSSPGLTYEQYF. CDR3 bases: TGTGCCAGCAGTTCCCCGGGACTAACCTACGAGCAGTACTTC.

The chain combines TRBV12-3 or TRBV12-4 with TRBJ2-5; D uncertain. V was shortened by 4 bases and J by 7 bases, with 10 bases between the two germline ends. The CDR3 sequence is 12 residues long. The CDR3 here is CASSSHLGTQYF. The CDR3 DNA follows: TGTGCCAGCAGTTCCCATCTAGGGACCCAGTACTTC.

The chain employs TRBV7-2 and TRBJ1-2; TRBD1 matches at 7 bases. This CDR3 has 14 residues. Germline-derived CDR1 and CDR2 are SGHTA and FQGNSA. Trimming at V came to 4 bases and at J to 4 bases, leaving 6 bases not matched to a gene. The chain's CDR3 is CASSSQGSGYGYTF. The CDR3 nucleotides are TGTGCCAGCAGCTCACAGGGGAGTGGCTATGGCTACACCTTC.

The genes are TRBV6-6 and TRBJ2-3; TRBD2 is a possible D gene (7 bases). The CDR3 totals 14 residues. The germline gives CDR1 MNHNY, CDR2 SVGAGI (reference sequence). Trimming left V 6 bases short and J 6 bases short, with 16 bases between. The CDR3 nucleotides are TGTGCCAGCAGAGAGAGGGAGGGGGGGGATACGCAGTATTTT. Translated, it gives CASREREGGDTQYF.

The chain couples TRBV6-6 to TRBJ1-2, with TRBD1 as a possible D gene (6 bases). Trimming took off 5 bases at V and 1 base at J, with 11 bases between the two ends. Germline V gene lookup returns CDR1 MNHNY and CDR2 SVGAGI (reference sequence). CDR3 length: 14 amino acids. The CDR3 coding sequence is TGTGCCAGCAGTCGCGGACAGCTTAACTATGGCTACACCTTC. Translating gives CASSRGQLNYGYTF.